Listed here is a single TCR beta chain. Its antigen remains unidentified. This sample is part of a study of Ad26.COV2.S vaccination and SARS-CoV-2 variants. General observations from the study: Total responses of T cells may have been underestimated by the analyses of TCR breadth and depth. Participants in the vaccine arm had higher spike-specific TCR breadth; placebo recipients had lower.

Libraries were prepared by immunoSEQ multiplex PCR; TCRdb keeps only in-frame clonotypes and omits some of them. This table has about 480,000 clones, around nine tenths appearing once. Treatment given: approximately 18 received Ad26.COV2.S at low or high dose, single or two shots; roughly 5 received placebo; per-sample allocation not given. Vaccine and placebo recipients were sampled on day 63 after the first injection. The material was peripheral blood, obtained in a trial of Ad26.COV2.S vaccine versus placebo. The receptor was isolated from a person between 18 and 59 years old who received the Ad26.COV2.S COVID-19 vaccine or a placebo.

CDR3 sequence: CASSDGFGFQVGNQPQHF. For the CDR3, the DNA is TGTGCCAGCAGTGATGGGTTTGGGTTCCAGGTTGGCAATCAGCCCCAGCATTTT. The chain uses TRBV2 and TRBJ1-5; D gene uncertain. Germline V gene sequence: CDR1 SNHLY, CDR2 FYNNEI. V lost 3 bases and J 2 bases, leaving 20 bases between the germline ends. The CDR3 covers 18 residues. The complete variable domain, with remaining parts taken from reference TRBV2 and TRBJ1-5, reads EPEVTQTPSHQVTQMGQEVILRCVPISNHLYFYWYRQILGQKVEFLVSFYNNEISEKSEIFDDQFSVERPDGSNFTLKIRSTKLEDSAMYFCASSDGFGFQVGNQPQHFGDGTRLSIL.